Listed here are 29 T cell receptor beta chains from one sample, sequenced in a study of shared clonotypes between healthy human individuals (dated by TCRdb to the early 2020s). Library construction relied on the immunoSEQ multiplex PCR assay. TCRdb re-hosts the immuneACCESS table, in-frame sequences only. Its copies lack some clones; in the studies checked, an unresolved V gene accounts for under half of them, and the cause for the rest is not known. The sample table contains around 320,000 clones; only one count was recorded for roughly 91% of them. The leading ten clones occupy around 16% of the sample. Sample: memory CD8+ T cells sorted from blood. This sample's cell subset or site label indicates: CD45RO+ cells pooled with CCR7-negative TemRA cells. Receptor source: a man younger than 30 in good health.

The rearrangement joins TRBV28 to TRBJ2-2; D is undetermined. The germline V and J ends were trimmed by 7 bases and 0 bases, with 18 bases remaining between them. Germline V gene data show CDR1 as MDHEN and CDR2 as SYDVKM. This CDR3 spans 17 amino acids. CDR3 nucleotide sequence: TGTGCCAGCATCGTCGGGCGGCCCATCGCGAACACCGGGGAGCTGTTTTTT. It is translated as CASIVGRPIANTGELFF.

This clone came up a few times. CDR3 sequence (DNA): TGTGCCAGCAGTCCCGCGGGCCCCTCCTACAATGAGCAGTTCTTC. Encoded protein: CASSPAGPSYNEQFF. This chain links TRBV6-5 with TRBJ2-1, with a possible D match to TRBD2 (5 bases). V gave up 5 bases and J gave up 0 bases, with 11 bases separating them. The CDR3 spans 15 residues. CDR1 is MNHEY, CDR2 SVGAGI, per germline.

The gene calls are TRBV6-5 and TRBJ2-3; D possibly matches TRBD1 or TRBD2 (5 bases each). V gave up 2 bases and J gave up 4 bases, with 7 bases separating them. The CDR3 has 13 amino acids. Germline CDR1 MNHEY, CDR2 SVGAGI. The chain's CDR3 is CASSYLGADTQYF. CDR3 nucleotide sequence: TGTGCCAGCAGTTACCTGGGGGCAGATACGCAGTATTTT.

Of note for this clone: This same CDR3 is encoded by further DNA sequences in the sample. This chain joins TRBV7-9 and TRBJ1-1; D is ambiguous. The CDR3 runs 12 residues. Germline V CDR1 and CDR2: SEHNR, FQNEAQ (reference sequence). Trimming stripped 6 bases from V and 5 bases from J, with 10 bases between. For the CDR3, the DNA is TGTGCCAGCAGTCCGCTCGGTACTGAAGCTTTCTTT. This encodes CASSPLGTEAFF.

This chain connects TRBV5-1 to TRBJ2-7; 7 bases are a match to TRBD2. V lost 3 bases and J lost 1; bases outside the gene matches: 10. Germline CDR1 is SGHRS and CDR2 is YFSETQ. The CDR3 runs 16 residues. Here the CDR3 reads CASSSWEGEGSYEQYF. DNA of the CDR3: TGCGCCAGCAGCTCATGGGAAGGGGAGGGTTCCTACGAGCAGTACTTC.

The V gene is TRBV5-6, the J gene TRBJ2-1; 10 nucleotides line up with TRBD2. From germline, CDR1 is SGHDT and CDR2 YYEEEE. The V gene end was trimmed by 4 bases and the J gene end by 3 bases; junction bases not matched to a gene: 7. The CDR3 loop spans 16 amino acids. The CDR3 DNA reads as TGTGCCAGCAGCCCCCTGTGGACTAGCGGCTACAATGAGCAGTTCTTC. Encoded protein: CASSPLWTSGYNEQFF.

The chain recombines TRBV2 with TRBJ2-7; a weak D match, TRBD2 (6 bases). Deletions cut 3 bases from V and 4 bases from J, with 16 bases between. The germline V gene has CDR1 SNHLY and CDR2 FYNNEI. This CDR3 comprises 15 residues. CDR3 amino acids: CASSDPAGTQYEQYF. Here the CDR3 DNA reads TGTGCCAGCAGTGATCCGGCGGGAACTCAATACGAGCAGTACTTC.

This clone was observed once. V is TRBV7-9 and J is TRBJ2-1; D is undetermined. The length of the CDR3 is 17 residues. CDR1 and CDR2 (germline): SEHNR, FQNEAQ (reference sequence). V was trimmed by 5 bases and J by 1 base, leaving 18 bases between them. The CDR3 DNA is TGTGCCAGCAGCACAACGGACCTTATGGGGTCCTACAATGAGCAGTTCTTC. It encodes CASSTTDLMGSYNEQFF.

This clone has only one observation. The J gene is TRBJ1-1, the V gene TRBV7-9; possibly TRBD1 for D (5 bases). Germline assignment: CDR1 SEHNR and CDR2 FQNEAQ (reference sequence). V was clipped by 1 base and J by 1 base, with 10 bases between them. The CDR3 covers 15 residues. The CDR3 DNA sequence: TGTGCCAGCAGCTTAGTCGGCAGGGCGAACACTGAAGCTTTCTTT. Protein: CASSLVGRANTEAFF.

Many counts were recorded for this clone. This chain joins TRBV15 and TRBJ2-7; no firm D call. Trimming removed 0 bases at V and 1 base at J, with 7 bases between. CDR3 length: 14 amino acids. Looked up from germline, CDR1 is LNHNV and CDR2 is YYDKDF (reference sequence). For the CDR3, the DNA is TGTGCCACCAGCAGAGAGGGCGATTCCTACGAGCAGTACTTC. As protein: CATSREGDSYEQYF.

The chain combines TRBV28 with TRBJ2-2, with 7 bases identical to TRBD1. J lost 2 bases, V lost 8 bases, and 8 bases had no gene match. Germline lookup yields CDR1 MDHEN and CDR2 SYDVKM. The CDR3 has 15 residues. In DNA, the CDR3 is TGTGCCAGCCGCCCGGGGACAGACAACACCGGGGAGCTGTTTTTT. Protein: CASRPGTDNTGELFF.

This rearrangement joins TRBV29-1 to TRBJ1-1; a possible D gene is TRBD1 (5 bases). Per the germline V gene, CDR1 is SQVTM and CDR2 is ANQGSEA. The CDR3 totals 13 residues. Trimming left V 6 bases short and J 0 bases short, with 11 bases between. The DNA for the CDR3 is TGCAGCGTGTATGGGGGTATGAACACTGAAGCTTTCTTT. It codes for CSVYGGMNTEAFF. Using reference TRBV29-1 and TRBJ1-1 for the parts outside the CDR3, the full variable domain is SAVISQKPSRDICQRGTSLTIQCQVDSQVTMMFWYRQQPGQSLTLIATANQGSEATYESGFVIDKFPISRPNLTFSTLTVSNMSPEDSSIYLCSVYGGMNTEAFFGQGTRLTVV.

The V and J genes are TRBV9 and TRBJ2-2, with D possibly being TRBD1 (5 bases). The CDR3 runs to 16 residues. V was shortened by 5 bases and J by 0 bases, with 14 bases between the two germline ends. Germline V gives CDR1 SGDLS, CDR2 YYNGEE. The CDR3 is CASSGIRAPNTGELFF. In DNA, the CDR3 is TGTGCCAGCAGTGGAATCAGGGCCCCGAACACCGGGGAGCTGTTTTTT. Based on the CDR3 plus reference TRBV9 and TRBJ2-2, the full variable domain is DSGVTQTPKHLITATGQRVTLRCSPRSGDLSVYWYQQSLDQGLQFLIQYYNGEERAKGNILERFSAQQFPDLHSELNLSSLELGDSALYFCASSGIRAPNTGELFFGEGSRLTVL.

This sequence joins TRBV5-1 and TRBJ2-1; D might be TRBD2 (5 bases). CDR1 and CDR2 from the germline V gene are SGHRS and YFSETQ. The CDR3 consists of 14 residues. Deletions cut 2 bases from V and 8 bases from J, with 14 bases between. The CDR3 sequence: CASSFRGQVDEQFF. Written as DNA, the CDR3 is TGCGCCAGCAGCTTCCGGGGTCAGGTGGATGAGCAGTTCTTC.

The chain joins TRBV6-1 to TRBJ2-2, with D maybe TRBD2 (6 bases). CDR3 length equals 16 residues. The V gene lost 3 bases and the J gene lost 1 base, with 12 bases spanning the gap. CDR1 is MNHNS, CDR2 SASEGT, per germline. The CDR3 nucleotides read TGTGCCAGCAGTGAGAGGGACTCGTTGAACACCGGGGAGCTGTTTTTT. Translating gives CASSERDSLNTGELFF.

This clone was observed once. V and J are TRBV4-1 and TRBJ2-5; a possible D gene is TRBD2 (5 bases). The CDR3 length is 14 residues. V was clipped by 1 base and J by 5 bases, with 11 bases between them. The germline V gene encodes CDR1 MGHRA and CDR2 YSYEKL. In nucleotides, the CDR3 is TGCGCCAGCAGCCAAGTCGGGGATTGGGAGACCCAGTACTTC. Translating it yields CASSQVGDWETQYF.

The chain recombines TRBV18 with TRBJ2-5, with D perhaps TRBD2 (5 bases). The germline gives CDR1 KGHSH, CDR2 LQKENI. Trimming left V 2 bases short and J 5 bases short, with 12 bases between. The CDR3 has 14 amino acids. The CDR3 reads CASSPTEGRETQYF. CDR3 DNA: TGTGCCAGCTCACCAACCGAGGGCCGGGAGACCCAGTACTTC.

This chain links TRBV27 with TRBJ2-2; weak D call: TRBD2 (5 bases). Trimming pared 8 bases from V and 0 bases from J, leaving 10 bases between. This CDR3 has 14 residues. CDR1 is MNHEY and CDR2 is SMNVEV in the germline V gene (reference sequence). CDR3 sequence reads: CASSIAPNTGELFF. CDR3 coding DNA: TGTGCCAGCTCCATAGCGCCGAACACCGGGGAGCTGTTTTTT.

The chain employs TRBV7-2 and TRBJ2-5; possibly TRBD2 for D (5 bases). Per germline, CDR1 SGHTA and CDR2 FQGNSA. This CDR3 is 14 amino acids long. The V and J ends lost 5 bases and 8 bases respectively, with 18 bases between them. As DNA, the CDR3 is TGTGCCAGCAGCCATTCGGGGAACGGGATAACCCAGTACTTC. Translation gives CASSHSGNGITQYF.

This clone has only a few counts. The chain is built from TRBV28 and TRBJ2-1; a weak D match, TRBD1 (6 bases). Trimming pared 4 bases from V and 1 base from J, leaving 14 bases between. There are 16 residues in the CDR3. Germline loops: CDR1 MDHEN, CDR2 SYDVKM. The CDR3 sequence: CASSSRTALSYNEQFF. The CDR3 DNA sequence: TGTGCCAGCAGTTCGCGGACAGCGTTATCCTACAATGAGCAGTTCTTC. Filled out from reference TRBV28 and TRBJ2-1, the complete variable domain reads DVKVTQSSRYLVKRTGEKVFLECVQDMDHENMFWYRQDPGLGLRLIYFSYDVKMKEKGDIPEGYSVSREKKERFSLILESASTNQTSMYLCASSSRTALSYNEQFFGPGTRLTVL.

The chain couples TRBV5-4 to TRBJ2-1; TRBD2 agrees at 10 bases. This CDR3 comprises 16 residues. The germline V gene encodes CDR1 SGHNT and CDR2 YYREEE (reference sequence). Losses at the gene ends were 5 bases for V and 2 bases for J; bases not matched to a gene: 7. The CDR3 region is CASRRTSGETYNEQFF. CDR3 DNA sequence: TGTGCCAGCAGACGAACTAGCGGGGAAACCTACAATGAGCAGTTCTTC.

The chain uses TRBV6-5 and TRBJ1-1; possible D gene TRBD1, 5 bases. The V end lost 10 bases, the J end lost 3 bases, and 15 bases lay between the germline ends. CDR1 MNHEY and CDR2 SVGAGI come from the germline V gene. This CDR3 is 13 amino acids long. CDR3 coding DNA: TGTGCCACCCAGGGAGCGCAGTACACTGAAGCTTTCTTT. Protein product: CATQGAQYTEAFF.

In regard to this clone: Additional DNA sequences in this sample encode the identical CDR3. The genes are TRBV30 and TRBJ1-5; no definite D call. Germline V gene data show CDR1 as GTSNPN and CDR2 as SVGIG (reference sequence). The CDR3 is 14 residues long. Trimming cost V 5 bases and J 0 bases, with 11 bases left between them. CDR3 residues: CAWGYENSNQPQHF. In nucleotides, the CDR3 is TGTGCCTGGGGTTACGAGAATAGCAATCAGCCCCAGCATTTT.

Ten or more counts support this clone. This rearrangement joins TRBV4-1 to TRBJ2-1, with no clear D. Germline CDR1 reads MGHRA; CDR2 reads YSYEKL. Trimming pared 1 base from V and 8 bases from J, leaving 6 bases between. The CDR3 contains 12 residues. CDR3 sequence: CASSQVRDEQFF. CDR3 sequence (DNA): TGCGCCAGCAGCCAAGTTCGGGATGAGCAGTTCTTC.

The rearrangement joins TRBV5-6 to TRBJ2-7; 8 nucleotides align to TRBD1. Germline CDR1 is SGHDT and CDR2 is YYEEEE. The CDR3 is 14 residues long. Germline trimming cut 0 bases from V and 3 bases from J; bases unmatched to any gene: 2. DNA for the CDR3: TGTGCCAGCAGCTTGGGGACAGGGAACTACGAGCAGTACTTC. Amino acids: CASSLGTGNYEQYF. Complete variable domain (other parts from reference TRBV5-6 and TRBJ2-7): DAGVTQSPTHLIKTRGQQVTLRCSPKSGHDTVSWYQQALGQGPQFIFQYYEEEERQRGNFPDRFSGHQFPNYSSELNVNALLLGDSALYLCASSLGTGNYEQYFGPGTRLTVT.

This clone was observed a single time. J is TRBJ2-4 and V is TRBV12-2; the D call in the table, TRBD2, was not verified against the DNA. TRBV12-2 is marked as a pseudogene. The CDR3 covers 15 residues. This chain's CDR3 is CASRLDPRDLNIQYF. In DNA form, the CDR3 reads TGTGCAAGTCGCTTAGACCCGCGGGACTTAAACATTCAGTACTTC.

Note on this clone: The sample carries other DNA sequences with the same CDR3. This chain connects TRBV5-1 to TRBJ2-7; no clear D. CDR1 SGHRS and CDR2 YFSETQ come from the germline V gene. The CDR3 is 13 residues long. Trimming left V 0 bases short and J 5 bases short, with 9 bases between. The CDR3 loop reads CASSLVSGHEQYF. In DNA, the CDR3 is TGCGCCAGCAGCTTGGTTTCAGGCCACGAGCAGTACTTC. Looking up the rest from reference TRBV5-1 and TRBJ2-7 gives the full variable domain: KAGVTQTPRYLIKTRGQQVTLSCSPISGHRSVSWYQQTPGQGLQFLFEYFSETQRNKGNFPGRFSGRQFSNSRSEMNVSTLELGDSALYLCASSLVSGHEQYFGPGTRLTVT.

This clone showed up just once. This chain connects TRBV11-2 to TRBJ2-7, with a weak D call TRBD2 (5 bases). V was shortened by 3 bases and J by 7 bases, with 10 bases between the two germline ends. Germline V gene data show CDR1 as SGHAT and CDR2 as FQNNGV. The CDR3 sequence is 12 residues long. The CDR3 DNA is TGTGCCAGCAGCTTCGGTACGGGAGAGCAGTACTTC. This codes for CASSFGTGEQYF.

As regards this clone: This sample includes further DNA sequences coding for the same CDR3. The chain has TRBV27 and TRBJ2-7, with D possibly TRBD1 on 5 matching bases. Deletions cut 2 bases from V and 4 bases from J, with 9 bases between. The germline CDR1 and CDR2 sequences are MNHEY and SMNVEV (reference sequence). CDR3 length equals 13 residues. The CDR3 coding sequence is TGTGCCAGCAGTTTAAGTAGGGGTTACGAGCAGTACTTC. Its translation is CASSLSRGYEQYF.